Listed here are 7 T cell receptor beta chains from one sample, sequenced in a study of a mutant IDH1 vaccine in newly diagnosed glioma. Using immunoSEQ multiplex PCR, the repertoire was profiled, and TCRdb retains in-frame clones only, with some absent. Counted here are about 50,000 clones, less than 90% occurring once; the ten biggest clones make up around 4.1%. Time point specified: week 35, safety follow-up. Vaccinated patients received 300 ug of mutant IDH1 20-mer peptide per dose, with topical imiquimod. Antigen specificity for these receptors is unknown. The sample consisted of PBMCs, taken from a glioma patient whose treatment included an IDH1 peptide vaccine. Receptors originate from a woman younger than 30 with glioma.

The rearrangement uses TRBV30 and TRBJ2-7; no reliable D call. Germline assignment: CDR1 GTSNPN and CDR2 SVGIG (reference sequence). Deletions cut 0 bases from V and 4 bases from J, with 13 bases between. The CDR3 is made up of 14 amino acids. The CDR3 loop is CAWSVVYGPYEQYF. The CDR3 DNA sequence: TGTGCCTGGAGTGTAGTGTATGGTCCTTACGAGCAGTACTTC.

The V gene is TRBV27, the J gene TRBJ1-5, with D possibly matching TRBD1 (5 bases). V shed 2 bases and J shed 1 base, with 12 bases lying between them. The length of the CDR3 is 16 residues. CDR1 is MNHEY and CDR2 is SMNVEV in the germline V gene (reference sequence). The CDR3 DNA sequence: TGTGCCAGCAGTTTAGGGGCGGGGTTAAGCAATCAGCCCCAGCATTTT. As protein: CASSLGAGLSNQPQHF.

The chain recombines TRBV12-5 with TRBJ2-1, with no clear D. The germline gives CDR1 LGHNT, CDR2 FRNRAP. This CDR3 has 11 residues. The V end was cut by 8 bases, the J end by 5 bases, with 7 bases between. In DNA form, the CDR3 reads TGTGCTAGTCGAGGAGACAATGAGCAGTTCTTC. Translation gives CASRGDNEQFF.

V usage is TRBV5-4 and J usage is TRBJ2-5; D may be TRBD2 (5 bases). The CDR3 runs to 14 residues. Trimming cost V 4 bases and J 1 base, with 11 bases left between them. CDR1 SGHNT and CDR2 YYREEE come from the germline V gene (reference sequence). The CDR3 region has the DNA TGTGCCAGCAGCCCCGGGGTCTCCCAAGAGACCCAGTACTTC. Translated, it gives CASSPGVSQETQYF.

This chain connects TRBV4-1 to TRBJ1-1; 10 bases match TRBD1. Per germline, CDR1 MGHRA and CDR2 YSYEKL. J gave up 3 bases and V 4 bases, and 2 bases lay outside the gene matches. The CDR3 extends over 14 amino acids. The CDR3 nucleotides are TGCGCCAGCAGCCTTGGGACAGGGGACACTGAAGCTTTCTTT. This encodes CASSLGTGDTEAFF.

The CDR3 region is CASSYRGQEKLFF. CDR3 in DNA: TGTGCCAGCAGTTACCGTGGTCAAGAAAAACTGTTTTTT. The chain employs TRBV6-5 and TRBJ1-4; unclear D gene. Between the trimmed V and J ends, which lost 2 bases and 8 bases, there was a span of 9 bases. Germline CDR1 MNHEY, CDR2 SVGAGI. The CDR3 loop spans 13 amino acids.

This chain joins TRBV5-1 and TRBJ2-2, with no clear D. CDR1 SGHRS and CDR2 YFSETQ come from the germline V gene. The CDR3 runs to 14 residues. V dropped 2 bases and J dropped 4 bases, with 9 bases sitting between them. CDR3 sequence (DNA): TGCGCCAGCAGCTTTGAGCAATTCACCGGGGAGCTGTTTTTT. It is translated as CASSFEQFTGELFF.